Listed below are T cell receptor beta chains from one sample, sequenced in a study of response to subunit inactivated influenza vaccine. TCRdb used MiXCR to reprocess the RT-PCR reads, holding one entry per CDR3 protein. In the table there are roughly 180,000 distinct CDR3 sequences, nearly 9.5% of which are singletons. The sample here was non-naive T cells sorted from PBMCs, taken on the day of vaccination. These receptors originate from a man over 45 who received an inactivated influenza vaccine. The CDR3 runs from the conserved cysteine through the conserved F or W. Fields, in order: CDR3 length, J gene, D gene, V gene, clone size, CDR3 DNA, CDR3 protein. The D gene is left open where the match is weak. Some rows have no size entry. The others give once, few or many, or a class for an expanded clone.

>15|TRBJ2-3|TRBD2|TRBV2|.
TGTGCCAGCAGTGGACCAGCGGGGGGGGGAGATACGCAGTATTTT
CASSGPAGGGDTQYF
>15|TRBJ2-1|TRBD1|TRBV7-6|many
TGTGCCAGCAGCTTAGCGCCGGGACAGGGTACTGAGCAGTTCTTC
CASSLAPGQGTEQFF
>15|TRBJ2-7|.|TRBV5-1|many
TGCGCCAGCAGCTTGGGCGGTTTCAGCTCCTACGAGCAGTACTTC
CASSLGGFSSYEQYF
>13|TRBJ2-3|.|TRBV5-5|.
TGTGCCATCGGCCCGGGGCTTGCAGATACGCAGTATTTT
CAIGPGLADTQYF
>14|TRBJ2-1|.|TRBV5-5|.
TGTGCCAGCAGCTTACAAGGAGCCTACAATGAGCAGTTCTTC
CASSLQGAYNEQFF
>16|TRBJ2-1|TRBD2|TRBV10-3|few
TGTGCCATCAGTGAGTGGGCTAGCGGGGAACACAATGAGCAGTTCTTC
CAISEWASGEHNEQFF
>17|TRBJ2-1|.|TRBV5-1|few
TGCGCCAGCAGCTTGGCCATGGCCCGAGGATCCTACAATGAGCAGTTCTTC
CASSLAMARGSYNEQFF
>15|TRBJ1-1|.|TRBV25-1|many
TGTGCCAGCAGTGAATTCGCTGAGATGAACACTGAAGCTTTCTTT
CASSEFAEMNTEAFF
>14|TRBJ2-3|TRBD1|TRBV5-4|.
TGTGCCAGCAGCATGGGACAGATCACAGATACGCAGTATTTT
CASSMGQITDTQYF
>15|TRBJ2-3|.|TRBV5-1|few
TGCGCCAGCAGCTTGGTGGGTGGGACCACAGATACGCAGTATTTT
CASSLVGGTTDTQYF
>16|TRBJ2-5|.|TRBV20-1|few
TGCAGTGCTAGATCCCGGACAATAGTCTCCCAAGAGACCCAGTACTTC
CSARSRTIVSQETQYF
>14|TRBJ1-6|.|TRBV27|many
TGTGCCAGCAGTGGACGGGGGTATAATTCACCCCTCCACTTT
CASSGRGYNSPLHF
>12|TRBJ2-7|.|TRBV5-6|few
TGTGCCAGCAGCTTCAACTCCTACGAGCAGTACTTC
CASSFNSYEQYF
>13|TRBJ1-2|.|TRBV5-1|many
TGCGCCAGCAGCTCCGGACTGAACTATGGCTACACCTTC
CASSSGLNYGYTF
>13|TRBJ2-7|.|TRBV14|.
TGTGCCAGCAGCCAAGAAGTCATCTACGAGCAGTACTTC
CASSQEVIYEQYF
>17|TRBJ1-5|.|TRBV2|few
TGTGCCAGCAGTGTATTTGGGGGCCAAGCGGGAAGTCAGCCCCAGCATTTT
CASSVFGGQAGSQPQHF
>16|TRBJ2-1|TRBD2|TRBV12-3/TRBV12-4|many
TGTGCCAGCAATCCGGGGGGGTCTAGCTCCTACAATGAGCAGTTCTTC
CASNPGGSSSYNEQFF
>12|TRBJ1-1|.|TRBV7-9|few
TGTGCCAGCCGTAAATTGGACACTGAAGCTTTCTTT
CASRKLDTEAFF
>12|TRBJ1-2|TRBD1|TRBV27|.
TGTGCCAGGATGGACAGGGCCTATGGCTACACCTTC
CARMDRAYGYTF
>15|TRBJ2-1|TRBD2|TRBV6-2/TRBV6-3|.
TGTGCCAGCAGAGACCCTAGCGGGAGGGTAAATGAGCAGTTCTTC
CASRDPSGRVNEQFF
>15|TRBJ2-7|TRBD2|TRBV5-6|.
TGTGCCAGCAGCTCCACCTCTAGCGGAAAGTACGAGCAGTACTTC
CASSSTSSGKYEQYF
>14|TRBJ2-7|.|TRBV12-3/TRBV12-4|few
TGTGCCAGCAGTTTAGAGAGGGGATGGGGCGAGCAGTACTTC
CASSLERGWGEQYF
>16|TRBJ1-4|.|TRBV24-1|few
TGTGCCACCAGAGGGTACACCGGAACAACTAATGAAAAACTGTTTTTT
CATRGYTGTTNEKLFF
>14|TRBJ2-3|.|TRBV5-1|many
TGCGCCAGCAGGGCCGACGGATACACAGATACGCAGTATTTT
CASRADGYTDTQYF
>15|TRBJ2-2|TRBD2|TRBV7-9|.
TGTGCCAGCAGCTTCCCGGGACTAGCGAGCGGGGAGCTGTTTTTT
CASSFPGLASGELFF